A single sample gave rise to the 19 T cell receptor beta chains below, sequenced in a study of T-cell reconstitution after alpha-beta-depleted transplantation in children (dated by TCRdb to about 2016). The method behind the library was PCR. TCRdb names Illumina HiSeq 2500 as the instrument used. TCR libraries were prepared with molecular barcoding, using unique molecular identifiers to normalize TCRbeta repertoire quantification. TCRdb reworked the public reads: Q25 trimming with fastp, MiXCR clone assembly, productive beta chains retained. CDR3 protein sequences are deduplicated, and each keeps its most common genes and DNA. A total of hundreds of thousands of distinct CDR3 sequences appear in this sample, around 13% of them only once. The top ten hold around 5.6% of the sample. Sample: PBMCs from the stem cell graft donor, taken from the stem cell graft. The receptor set was obtained from a human donor who donated a stem cell graft to a child with combined immunodeficiency.

This chain links TRBV21-1 with TRBJ2-6. TRBV21-1 is an annotated pseudogene. This CDR3 comprises 18 residues. This CDR3 reads CASSSTAALDSGANVLTF. CDR3 DNA: TGTGCCAGCAGCAGCACGGCGGCGCTAGACTCTGGGGCCAACGTCCTGACTTTC.

In its sample, this clonotype was seen many times. V gene TRBV7-2 combines with J gene TRBJ1-1; D is possibly TRBD1 (5 bases). This CDR3 has 15 residues. Germline loops: CDR1 SGHTA, CDR2 FQGNSA. V was cut by 1 base and J by 4 bases, with 13 bases left in between. The CDR3: CASSLGSGLGTEAFF. In DNA, the CDR3 is TGTGCCAGCAGCTTAGGATCAGGGCTGGGCACTGAAGCTTTCTTT.

The sample holds many counts of this clonotype. The V gene is TRBV24-1, the J gene TRBJ2-2, with D unresolved. Germline V gene sequence: CDR1 KGHDR, CDR2 SFDVKD. This CDR3 is 11 amino acids long. V shed 10 bases and J shed 1 base, with 3 bases lying between them. The CDR3 loop is CATENTGELFF. As DNA, the CDR3 is TGTGCCACTGAGAACACCGGGGAGCTGTTTTTT.

The table lists this clonotype with many counts. The chain couples TRBV9 to TRBJ2-7; TRBD1 aligns across 9 bases. CDR3 length equals 14 residues. V gave up 3 bases and J gave up 2 bases; unmatched junction bases: 3. Per germline, CDR1 SGDLS and CDR2 YYNGEE. The CDR3 loop reads CASSATGGAYEQYF. The DNA for the CDR3 is TGTGCCAGCAGCGCCACAGGGGGCGCCTACGAGCAGTACTTC.

In its sample, this clonotype was seen many times. The V gene is TRBV12-3 or TRBV12-4, the J gene TRBJ2-1; D gene unclear. CDR3 length: 15 amino acids. Trimming pared 4 bases from V and 2 bases from J, leaving 12 bases between. The CDR3 bases are TGTGCCAGCAGTTCAATTGGCGTCCCCTACAATGAGCAGTTCTTC. Protein sequence: CASSSIGVPYNEQFF.

Here the CDR3 reads CASTVDTQETQYF. For the CDR3, the DNA is TGTGCCAGCACCGTAGACACCCAAGAGACCCAGTACTTC. This chain uses TRBV12-3 or TRBV12-4 with TRBJ2-5; D gene unclear. V lost 7 bases, J lost 1 base, and 10 bases lay in between. The CDR3 contains 13 residues.

This clonotype was seen a handful of times. The rearrangement joins TRBV25-1 to TRBJ2-2; D is perhaps TRBD2 (7 bases). The CDR3 runs 17 residues. The germline CDR1 and CDR2 sequences are MGHDK and SYGVNS. V dropped 3 bases and J dropped 3 bases, with 17 bases sitting between them. This CDR3 reads CASSDSIAGAHTGELFF. CDR3 nucleotides: TGTGCCAGCAGTGATTCTATTGCGGGGGCGCACACCGGGGAGCTGTTTTTT.

This clonotype has just a few counts. This chain links TRBV5-5 with TRBJ2-7, with TRBD1 matching 9 bases. CDR3 length: 14 residues. J was trimmed by 5 bases and V by 2 bases; bases with no gene match: 5. CDR1 is SGHKS and CDR2 is YYEKEE in the germline V gene (reference sequence). CDR3: CASSFYRGQDEQYF. The CDR3 bases are TGTGCCAGCAGCTTCTACAGGGGGCAAGACGAGCAGTACTTC.

V gene TRBV30 combines with J gene TRBJ2-1; 11 nucleotides match TRBD1. From germline, CDR1 is GTSNPN and CDR2 SVGIG (reference sequence). Trimming at V came to 2 bases and at J to 4 bases, leaving 7 bases not matched to a gene. The CDR3 length is 16 residues. CDR3 in amino acids: CAWSPLDRGHYNEQFF. The DNA for the CDR3 is TGTGCCTGGAGTCCCCTGGACAGGGGGCATTACAATGAGCAGTTCTTC.

The V gene is TRBV7-2, the J gene TRBJ2-6, with unresolved D. V lost 1 base and J lost 0, with 7 bases in between. This CDR3 spans 16 amino acids. Germline CDR1 SGHTA, CDR2 FQGNSA. DNA for the CDR3: TGTGCCAGCAGCTTAGGTTGGGGCTCTGGGGCCAACGTCCTGACTTTC. This translates into CASSLGWGSGANVLTF.

This clonotype turned up a few times. The rearrangement links TRBV18 to TRBJ1-2; 11 bases are shared with TRBD1. Trimming took 4 bases from V and 5 from J; bases not matched to a gene: 3. CDR3 length: 14 amino acids. Germline lookup yields CDR1 KGHSH and CDR2 LQKENI. The chain's CDR3 is CASSQGQGDYGYTF. The CDR3 nucleotides read TGTGCCAGCTCACAGGGACAGGGGGATTATGGCTACACCTTC.

This clonotype turned up a few times. This chain uses TRBV7-9 with TRBJ1-4, with D tentatively TRBD1 (5 bases). CDR3 size: 14 residues. The germline V gene encodes CDR1 SEHNR and CDR2 FQNEAQ (reference sequence). V was trimmed by 5 bases and J by 4 bases, leaving 11 bases between them. The CDR3 protein is CASSPGTGNEKLFF. In DNA form, the CDR3 reads TGTGCCAGCAGCCCCGGGACGGGTAATGAAAAACTGTTTTTT.

This clonotype was recorded at least ten times. This sequence joins TRBV4-1 and TRBJ1-5, with D perhaps matching TRBD1 (5 bases). The V end lost 0 bases, the J end lost 9 bases, and 21 bases lay between the germline ends. Germline V gene data show CDR1 as MGHRA and CDR2 as YSYEKL. The CDR3 has 17 amino acids. CDR3 loop: CASSQEGGGMSSWPQHF. CDR3 in DNA: TGCGCCAGCAGCCAAGAGGGGGGAGGGATGAGCTCTTGGCCCCAGCATTTT.

This clonotype was seen more than once but under ten times. The V gene is TRBV11-3, the J gene TRBJ2-3; perhaps TRBD1 as D (6 bases). V lost 2 bases and J lost 6, with 12 bases in between. CDR3 size: 14 residues. The V gene's germline CDR1 is SGHNT and CDR2 YENEEA. For the CDR3, the DNA is TGTGCCAGCAGCTTAACACCTAGGGGGGATACGCAGTATTTT. It is translated as CASSLTPRGDTQYF. The full variable domain, with the rest looked up from reference TRBV11-3 and TRBJ2-3, is EAGVVQSPRYKIIEKKQPVAFWCNPISGHNTLYWYLQNLGQGPELLIRYENEEAVDDSQLPKDRFSAERLKGVDSTLKIQPAELGDSAVYLCASSLTPRGDTQYFGPGTRLTVL.

The table lists this clonotype with many counts. This sequence joins TRBV20-1 and TRBJ2-1; the D is unclear. The CDR3 spans 11 residues. Germline CDR1 reads DFQATT; CDR2 reads SNEGSKA (reference sequence). V was trimmed by 2 bases and J by 7 bases, leaving 6 bases between them. The CDR3 sequence: CSARYVNEQFF. CDR3 nucleotide sequence: TGCAGTGCTAGATATGTAAATGAGCAGTTCTTC.

The chain combines TRBV6-1 with TRBJ2-5; D is perhaps TRBD1 or TRBD2 (6 bases each). The ends were cut back, 9 bases at V and 1 base at J, with 15 bases in the middle. The CDR3 totals 14 residues. The germline V gene encodes CDR1 MNHNS and CDR2 SASEGT. CDR3 region: CASRPGGGQETQYF. The CDR3 coding sequence is TGTGCCAGTCGGCCCGGGGGCGGCCAAGAGACCCAGTACTTC.

This clonotype came up a few times. The chain combines TRBV4-3 with TRBJ2-5, with 8 bases lining up with TRBD2. Germline V gene sequence: CDR1 LGHNA, CDR2 YSLEER. J gave up 5 bases and V 3 bases, and 2 bases lay outside the gene matches. The CDR3 totals 13 residues. The DNA for the CDR3 is TGCGCCAGCAGCCAGCGGGGGGCGGAGACCCAGTACTTC. Translated: CASSQRGAETQYF.

This chain connects TRBV7-2 to TRBJ1-1, with 7 bases fitting TRBD1. CDR1 SGHTA and CDR2 FQGNSA come from the germline V gene. The V segment lost 4 bases and the J segment 10 bases; nucleotides outside the gene matches: 6. This CDR3 has 12 residues. The CDR3 DNA reads TGTGCCAGCAGCTCAACAGGGGCGGTAGCTTTCTTT. As protein: CASSSTGAVAFF. Looking up the rest from reference TRBV7-2 and TRBJ1-1 gives the full variable domain: GAGVSQSPSNKVTEKGKDVELRCDPISGHTALYWYRQSLGQGLEFLIYFQGNSAPDKSGLPSDRFSAERTGGSVSTLTIQRTQQEDSAVYLCASSSTGAVAFFGQGTRLTVV.

This clonotype was seen repeatedly, ten times or more. The rearrangement uses TRBV28 and TRBJ2-5, with TRBD1 identical over 7 bases. Germline-derived CDR1 and CDR2 are MDHEN and SYDVKM. The CDR3 totals 13 residues. Unmatched junction bases numbered 6, after V lost 8 bases and J lost 3 bases. CDR3 sequence: CASFRGPKETQYF. The CDR3 region has the DNA TGTGCCAGCTTTAGGGGGCCCAAAGAGACCCAGTACTTC.